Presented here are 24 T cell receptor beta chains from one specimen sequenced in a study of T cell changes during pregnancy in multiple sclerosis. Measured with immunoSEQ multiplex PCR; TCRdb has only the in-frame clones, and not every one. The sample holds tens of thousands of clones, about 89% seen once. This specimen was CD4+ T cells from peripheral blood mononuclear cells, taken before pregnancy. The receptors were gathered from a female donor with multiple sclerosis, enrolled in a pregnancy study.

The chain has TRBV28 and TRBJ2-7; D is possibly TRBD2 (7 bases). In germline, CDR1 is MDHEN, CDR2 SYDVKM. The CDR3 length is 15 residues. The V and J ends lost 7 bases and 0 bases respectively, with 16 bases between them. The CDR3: CASTPGGPLSYEQYF. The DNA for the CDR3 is TGTGCCAGCACCCCCGGGGGGCCCCTCTCCTACGAGCAGTACTTC. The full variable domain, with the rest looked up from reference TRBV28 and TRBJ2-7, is DVKVTQSSRYLVKRTGEKVFLECVQDMDHENMFWYRQDPGLGLRLIYFSYDVKMKEKGDIPEGYSVSREKKERFSLILESASTNQTSMYLCASTPGGPLSYEQYFGPGTRLTVT.

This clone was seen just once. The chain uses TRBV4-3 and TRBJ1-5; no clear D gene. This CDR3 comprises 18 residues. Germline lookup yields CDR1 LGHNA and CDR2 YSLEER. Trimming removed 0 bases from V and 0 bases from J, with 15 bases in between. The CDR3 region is CASSQDRSILNSNQPQHF. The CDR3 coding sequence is TGCGCCAGCAGCCAAGATCGAAGCATTCTGAATAGCAATCAGCCCCAGCATTTT.

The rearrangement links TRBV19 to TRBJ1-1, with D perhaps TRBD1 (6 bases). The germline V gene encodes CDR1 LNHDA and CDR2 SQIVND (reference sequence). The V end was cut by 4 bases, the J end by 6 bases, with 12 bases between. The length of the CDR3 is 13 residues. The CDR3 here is CASSTPEGAEAFF. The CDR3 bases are TGTGCCAGTAGTACCCCCGAGGGGGCTGAAGCTTTCTTT. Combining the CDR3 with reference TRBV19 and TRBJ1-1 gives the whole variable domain DGGITQSPKYLFRKEGQNVTLSCEQNLNHDAMYWYRQDPGQGLRLIYYSQIVNDFQKGDIAEGYSVSREKKESFPLTVTSAQKNPTAFYLCASSTPEGAEAFFGQGTRLTVV.

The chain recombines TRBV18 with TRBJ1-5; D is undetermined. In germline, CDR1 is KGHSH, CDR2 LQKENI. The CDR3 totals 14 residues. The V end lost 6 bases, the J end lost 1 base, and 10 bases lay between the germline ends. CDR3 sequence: CASSSGLSNQPQHF. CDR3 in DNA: TGTGCCAGCTCCTCGGGGTTAAGCAATCAGCCCCAGCATTTT.

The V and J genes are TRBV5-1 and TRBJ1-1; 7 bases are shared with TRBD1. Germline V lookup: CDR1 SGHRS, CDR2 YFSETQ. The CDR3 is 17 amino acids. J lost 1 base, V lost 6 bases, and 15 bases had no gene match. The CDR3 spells CASNGGLLGGENTEAFF. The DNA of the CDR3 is TGCGCCAGCAATGGGGGTCTGTTAGGGGGCGAGAACACTGAAGCTTTCTTT.

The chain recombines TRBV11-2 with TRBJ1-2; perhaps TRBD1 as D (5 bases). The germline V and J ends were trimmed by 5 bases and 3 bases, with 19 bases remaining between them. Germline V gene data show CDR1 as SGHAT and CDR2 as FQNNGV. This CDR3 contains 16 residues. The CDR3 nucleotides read TGTGCCAGCAGCCCCTTCCAGGGTCCAAGGGACTATGGCTACACCTTC. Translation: CASSPFQGPRDYGYTF.

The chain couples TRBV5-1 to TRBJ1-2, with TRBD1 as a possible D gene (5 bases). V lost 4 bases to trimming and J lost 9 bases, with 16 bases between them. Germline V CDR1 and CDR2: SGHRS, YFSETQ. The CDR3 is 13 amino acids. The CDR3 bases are TGCGCCAGCAGCGGGGGGACCGGTAGACGCTACACCTTC. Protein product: CASSGGTGRRYTF.

The CDR3 spells CASSANRATNEKLFF. Written as DNA, the CDR3 is TGTGCCAGCAGCGCAAACAGGGCGACTAATGAAAAACTGTTTTTT. The chain combines TRBV2 with TRBJ1-4, with D perhaps TRBD1 (6 bases). This CDR3 has 15 amino acids. V lost 6 bases and J 2 bases, leaving 13 bases between the germline ends. The V gene's germline CDR1 is SNHLY and CDR2 FYNNEI.

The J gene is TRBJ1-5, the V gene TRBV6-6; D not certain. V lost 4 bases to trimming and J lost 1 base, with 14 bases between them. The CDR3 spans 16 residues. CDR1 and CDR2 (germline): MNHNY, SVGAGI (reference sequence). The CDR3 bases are TGTGCCAGCAGTTCCCGCGGGCAAAGGAGCAATCAGCCCCAGCATTTT. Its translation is CASSSRGQRSNQPQHF.

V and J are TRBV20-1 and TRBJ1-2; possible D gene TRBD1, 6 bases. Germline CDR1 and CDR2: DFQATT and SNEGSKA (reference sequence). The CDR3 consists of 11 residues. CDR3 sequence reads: CRGPRGGGYTF. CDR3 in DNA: TGCAGAGGCCCGAGAGGGGGTGGCTACACCTTC.

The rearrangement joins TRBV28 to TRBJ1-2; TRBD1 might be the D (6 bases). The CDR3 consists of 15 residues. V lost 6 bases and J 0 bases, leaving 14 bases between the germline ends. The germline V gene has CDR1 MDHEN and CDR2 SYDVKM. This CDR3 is CASRHTGNANYGYTF. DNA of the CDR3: TGTGCCAGCAGACACACAGGGAACGCTAACTATGGCTACACCTTC.

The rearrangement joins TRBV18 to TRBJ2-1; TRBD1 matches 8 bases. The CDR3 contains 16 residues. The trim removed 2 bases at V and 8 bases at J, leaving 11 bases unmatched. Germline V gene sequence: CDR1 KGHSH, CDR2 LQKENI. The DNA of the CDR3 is TGTGCCAGCTCACCAGAACCGGGCAGGGGGCTGGATGAGCAGTTCTTC. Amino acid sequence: CASSPEPGRGLDEQFF.

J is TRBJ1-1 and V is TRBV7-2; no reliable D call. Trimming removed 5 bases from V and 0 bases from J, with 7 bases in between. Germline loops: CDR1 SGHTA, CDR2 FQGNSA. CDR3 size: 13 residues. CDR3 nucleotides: TGTGCCAGCAGCCCAGAAATGAACACTGAAGCTTTCTTT. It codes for CASSPEMNTEAFF.

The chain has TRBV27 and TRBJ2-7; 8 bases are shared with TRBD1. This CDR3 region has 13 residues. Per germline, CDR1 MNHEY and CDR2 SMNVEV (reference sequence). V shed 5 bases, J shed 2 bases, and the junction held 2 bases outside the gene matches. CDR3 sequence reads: CASSPGQAYEQYF. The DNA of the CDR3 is TGTGCCAGCAGTCCGGGACAGGCCTACGAGCAGTACTTC.

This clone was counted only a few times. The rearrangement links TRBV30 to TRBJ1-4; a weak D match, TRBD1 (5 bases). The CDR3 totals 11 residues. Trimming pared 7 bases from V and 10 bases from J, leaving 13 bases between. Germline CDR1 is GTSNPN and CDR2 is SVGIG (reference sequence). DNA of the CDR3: TGTGCCTTACGAATCGGGGGAAAACTGTTTTTT. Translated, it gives CALRIGGKLFF.

In DNA form, the CDR3 reads TGCGCCAGCAGCCGAGGACTAGCGGTTAACTCCTACAATGAGCAGTTCTTC. Encoded protein: CASSRGLAVNSYNEQFF. The J gene is TRBJ2-1, the V gene TRBV5-1; 10 nucleotides match TRBD2. The V segment lost 4 bases and the J segment 0 bases; nucleotides outside the gene matches: 7. CDR1 and CDR2 (germline): SGHRS, YFSETQ. This CDR3 is 17 amino acids long.

In nucleotides, the CDR3 is TGTGCCAGCAGCTTACAGGGGTCCTATAATTCACCCCTCCACTTT. Translating gives CASSLQGSYNSPLHF. The rearrangement links TRBV7-3 to TRBJ1-6; a possible D gene is TRBD1 (6 bases). The CDR3 extends over 15 amino acids. The V gene lost 2 bases and the J gene lost 1 base, with 6 bases spanning the gap. Germline loops: CDR1 SGHTA, CDR2 FQGTGA.

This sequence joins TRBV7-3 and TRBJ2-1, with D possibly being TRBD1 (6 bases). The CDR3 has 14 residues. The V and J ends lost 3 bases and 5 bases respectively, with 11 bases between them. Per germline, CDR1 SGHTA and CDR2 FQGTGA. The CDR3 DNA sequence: TGTGCCAGCAGCTTGGACAGTTGGGACAATGAGCAGTTCTTC. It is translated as CASSLDSWDNEQFF.

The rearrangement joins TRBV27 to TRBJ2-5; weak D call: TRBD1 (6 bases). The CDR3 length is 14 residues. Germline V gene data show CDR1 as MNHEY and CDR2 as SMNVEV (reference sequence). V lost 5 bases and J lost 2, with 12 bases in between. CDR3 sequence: CASSHGTKQETQYF. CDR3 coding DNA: TGTGCCAGCAGTCACGGGACAAAACAAGAGACCCAGTACTTC.

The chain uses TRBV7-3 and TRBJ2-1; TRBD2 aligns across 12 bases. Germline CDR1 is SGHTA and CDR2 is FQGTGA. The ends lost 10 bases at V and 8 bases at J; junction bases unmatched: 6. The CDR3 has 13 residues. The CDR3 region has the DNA TGTGCCACCGCACGACTAGCGGGAGATGAGCAGTTCTTC. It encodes CATARLAGDEQFF.

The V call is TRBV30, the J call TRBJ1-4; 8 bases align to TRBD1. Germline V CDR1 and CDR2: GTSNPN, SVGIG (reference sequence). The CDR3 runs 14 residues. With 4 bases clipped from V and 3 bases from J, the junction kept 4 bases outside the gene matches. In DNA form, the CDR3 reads TGTGCCTGGAACAGGGGGAACGCTAATGAAAAACTGTTTTTT. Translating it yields CAWNRGNANEKLFF.

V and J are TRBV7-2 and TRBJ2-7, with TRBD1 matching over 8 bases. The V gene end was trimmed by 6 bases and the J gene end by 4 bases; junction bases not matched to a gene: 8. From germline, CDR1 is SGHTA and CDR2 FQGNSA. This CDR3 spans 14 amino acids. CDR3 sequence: CASSNMDREYEQYF. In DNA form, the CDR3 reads TGTGCCAGCAGTAACATGGACAGGGAGTACGAGCAGTACTTC.

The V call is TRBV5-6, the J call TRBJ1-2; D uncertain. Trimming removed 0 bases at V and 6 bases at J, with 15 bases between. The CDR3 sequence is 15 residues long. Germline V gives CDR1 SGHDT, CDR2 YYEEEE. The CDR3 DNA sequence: TGTGCCAGCAGCTTGGCCGGAACGGGTTTACATGGCTACACCTTC. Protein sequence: CASSLAGTGLHGYTF.

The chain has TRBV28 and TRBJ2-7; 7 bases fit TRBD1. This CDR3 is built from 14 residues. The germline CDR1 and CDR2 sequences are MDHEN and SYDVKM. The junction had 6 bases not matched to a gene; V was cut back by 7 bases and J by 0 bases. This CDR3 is CASTRQGHSYEQYF. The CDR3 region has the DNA TGTGCCAGCACCCGACAGGGTCACTCCTACGAGCAGTACTTC.